The rows below give T cell receptor beta chains drawn from one sample of a study of OX40 agonist ivuxolimab in advanced cancers. The data were produced by immunoSEQ multiplex PCR, yet TCRdb's version contains in-frame clones alone and is incomplete. Found here are tens of thousands of clones, around nine tenths of them singletons; the top ten hold approximately 1%. The input for sequencing was CD4+ or CD8+ T cells sorted from blood, taken in a trial of the OX40 agonist ivuxolimab. These receptors came from an adult with an advanced solid tumor such as melanoma, head and neck, liver or kidney cancer. Each CDR3 is given with its conserved first and last residue. D genes are given only for firm matches.

D	J	V	DNA	CDR3
NA	TRBJ1-3	TRBV4-3	TGCGCCAGCAGCCAAGATGCCGCAAGGGGTAGAGACACCATATATTTT	CASSQDAARGRDTIYF
NA	TRBJ1-5	TRBV18	TGTGCCAGCTCACCGGGGGGCAATCAGCCCCAGCATTTT	CASSPGGNQPQHF
TRBD1	TRBJ1-2	TRBV25-1	TGTGCCAGCAGTGCCGGGACAGGGGGCCTCTCACTCTTC	CASSAGTGGLSLF
NA	TRBJ2-7	TRBV18	TGTGCCAGCTCCCCATCGGAGGGGGTGGTCCGCGACGAGCAGTACTTC	CASSPSEGVVRDEQYF
NA	TRBJ1-1	TRBV19	TGTGCCAGTAGTCTGGGACGGCCGAACACTGAAGCTTTCTTT	CASSLGRPNTEAFF
NA	TRBJ1-4	TRBV28	TGTGCCAGCAGGGGGCGGCAGCTTAATGAAAAACTGTTTTTT	CASRGRQLNEKLFF
TRBD2	TRBJ2-3	TRBV5-1	TGCGCCAGCAGACGCTCGATGATGGCGGGAGGCTTCGATACGCAGTATTTT	CASRRSMMAGGFDTQYF
NA	TRBJ2-5	TRBV9	TGTGCCAGCAGCGTATCCCGGACCAGGAAAGAGACCCAGTACTTC	CASSVSRTRKETQYF
TRBD1	TRBJ2-2	TRBV2	TGTGCCAGCAGGGGGGACAGGCAAGGGGCCGGGGAGCTGTTTTTT	CASRGDRQGAGELFF
NA	TRBJ2-3	TRBV4-2	TGTGCCAGCAGCCAAGGGTCCCGGACAGATACGCAGTATTTT	CASSQGSRTDTQYF
NA	TRBJ2-1	TRBV6-6	TGTGCCAGCAGTTACTCGAAAGACAATGAGCAGTTCTTC	CASSYSKDNEQFF
TRBD1	TRBJ2-7	TRBV7-2	TGTGCCAGCAGAAAGGGACAGGCCTACGAGCAGTACTTC	CASRKGQAYEQYF
NA	TRBJ1-2	TRBV5-6	TGTGCCAGCAGCTCTGGGGAGTTTGGCTACACCTTC	CASSSGEFGYTF
TRBD2	TRBJ2-1	TRBV4-3	TGCGCCAGCAGCCAAGATGACGGGGGGAGGCACAATGAGCAGTTCTTC	CASSQDDGGRHNEQFF
NA	TRBJ2-1	TRBV11-1	TGTGCCAGCAGCGGAGGACTATACAATGAGCAGTTCTTC	CASSGGLYNEQFF
NA	TRBJ2-2	TRBV7-7	TGTGCTAGCAGCTTACAGGGTGGCGGGGAGCTGTTTTTT	CASSLQGGGELFF
TRBD2	TRBJ2-1	TRBV10-2	TGCGCCAGCAGTCGACTAGCGGGAGGGTACAATGAGCAGTTCTTC	CASSRLAGGYNEQFF
NA	TRBJ1-5	TRBV6-6	TGTGCCAGCACCCCTTCGGGGGGAAGCAATCAGCCCCAGCATTTT	CASTPSGGSNQPQHF
TRBD1	TRBJ1-5	TRBV18	TGTGCCAGCTCAGGGGACAGGGCAAATCAGCCCCAGCATTTT	CASSGDRANQPQHF
NA	TRBJ2-1	TRBV11-3	TGTGCCAGCAGCTTAGGGGGGACTGAGCAGTTCTTC	CASSLGGTEQFF